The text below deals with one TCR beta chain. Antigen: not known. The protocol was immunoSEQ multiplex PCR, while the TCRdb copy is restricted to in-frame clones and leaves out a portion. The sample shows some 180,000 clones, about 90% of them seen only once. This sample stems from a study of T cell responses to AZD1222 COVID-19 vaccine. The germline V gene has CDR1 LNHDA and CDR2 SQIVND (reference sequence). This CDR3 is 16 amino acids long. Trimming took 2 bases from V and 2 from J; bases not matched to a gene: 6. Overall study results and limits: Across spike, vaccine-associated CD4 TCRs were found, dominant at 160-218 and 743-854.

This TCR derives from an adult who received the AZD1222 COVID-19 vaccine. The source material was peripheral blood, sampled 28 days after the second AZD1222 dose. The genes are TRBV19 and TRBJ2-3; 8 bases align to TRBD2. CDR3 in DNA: TGTGCCAGTAGTATAAGGCTAGCGGGCTACACAGATACGCAGTATTTT. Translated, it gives CASSIRLAGYTDTQYF.